One sample yielded the 17 T cell receptor beta chains listed below, sequenced in a study of T-cell memory formation after mild COVID-19. In TCRdb, the 5' RACE reads were re-called with MiXCR into one record per CDR3 protein. This table has approximately 30,000 distinct CDR3 sequences, around 8% appearing once. Sequencing input: PBMCs or a T cell subset sorted from them (not recorded which). These receptors came from a man aged 18 to 30 who had mild COVID-19 (a few samples of this study predate the infection). Cell type and time point are not known.

This clonotype was detected ten times or more. The V gene is TRBV4-3, the J gene TRBJ2-1, with 7 bases identical to TRBD1. CDR3 length: 16 residues. V lost 0 bases, J lost 4 bases, and 6 bases stayed unmatched. Germline assignment: CDR1 LGHNA and CDR2 YSLEER. The chain's CDR3 is CASSQETAGGYNEQFF. The CDR3 nucleotides are TGCGCCAGCAGCCAAGAAACGGCAGGGGGATACAATGAGCAGTTCTTC.

This clonotype was seen a few times. This chain joins TRBV25-1 and TRBJ1-1; D may be TRBD1 (6 bases). The germline gives CDR1 MGHDK, CDR2 SYGVNS. The CDR3 loop spans 13 amino acids. The V end was cut by 7 bases, the J end by 6 bases, with 15 bases between. The CDR3 sequence: CASIGGAGAEAFF. The CDR3 bases are TGTGCCAGCATTGGGGGGGCGGGAGCTGAAGCTTTCTTT.

The chain uses TRBV11-3 and TRBJ2-7; tentative D call: TRBD1 (5 bases). CDR1 and CDR2 (germline): SGHNT, YENEEA. Trimming took off 6 bases at V and 5 bases at J, with 17 bases between the two ends. The CDR3 runs to 14 residues. This chain's CDR3 is CASSFDREPNEQYV. The CDR3 DNA reads TGTGCCAGCAGTTTCGACAGAGAGCCGAACGAGCAGTACGTC.

This clonotype was seen repeatedly, ten times or more. The chain couples TRBV29-1 to TRBJ2-5, with 7 positions matching TRBD1. The CDR3 has 12 residues. V was pared by 6 bases and J by 2 bases, with 3 bases of the junction left unmatched. Germline V gives CDR1 SQVTM, CDR2 ANQGSEA. In DNA form, the CDR3 reads TGCAGCGTAGGGGACAGACAAGAGACCCAGTACTTC. It is translated as CSVGDRQETQYF.

This clonotype was detected many times. The chain joins TRBV12-3 or TRBV12-4 to TRBJ2-5, with D maybe TRBD2 (6 bases). The CDR3 is made up of 15 amino acids. V was cut by 5 bases and J by 3 bases, with 16 bases left in between. In DNA, the CDR3 is TGTGCCAGCAGTCCCGACTGGGTAGCGGAAGAGACCCAGTACTTC. The encoded protein is CASSPDWVAEETQYF.

This clonotype was recorded many times. This rearrangement joins TRBV7-9 to TRBJ1-1, with 8 bases identical to TRBD1. J gave up 6 bases and V 3 bases, and 6 bases lay outside the gene matches. CDR3 length: 14 amino acids. Germline CDR1 and CDR2: SEHNR and FQNEAQ (reference sequence). The CDR3 coding sequence is TGTGCCAGCAGCTTCATCGGACAGGGTGCTGAAGCTTTCTTT. It encodes CASSFIGQGAEAFF.

In its sample, this clonotype was seen many times. The rearrangement joins TRBV6-5 to TRBJ2-1; 11 positions agree with TRBD2. The germline V gene encodes CDR1 MNHEY and CDR2 SVGAGI. V trimming: 4 bases; J trimming: 5 bases; junction bases outside the gene matches: 7. The CDR3 has 16 amino acids. In nucleotides, the CDR3 is TGTGCCAGCAGTTTGCGTCCGGGACTAGCGGACAATGAGCAGTTCTTC. Translated, it gives CASSLRPGLADNEQFF.

This clonotype was picked up many times. This chain uses TRBV10-3 with TRBJ2-1; no clear D. Trimming took off 4 bases at V and 3 bases at J, with 7 bases between the two ends. The CDR3 consists of 13 residues. CDR1 ENHRY and CDR2 SYGVKD come from the germline V gene. The CDR3 DNA follows: TGTGCCATCAGTGCGACACTCTACAATGAGCAGTTCTTC. Translation: CAISATLYNEQFF.

This clonotype came up many times. This chain joins TRBV3-1 and TRBJ2-3; TRBD1 aligns across 7 bases. The length of the CDR3 is 12 residues. The junction had 0 bases not matched to a gene; V was cut back by 3 bases and J by 6 bases. CDR1 and CDR2 (germline): LGHDT, YNNKEL (reference sequence). CDR3 sequence reads: CASSQDRDTQYF. As DNA, the CDR3 is TGTGCCAGCAGCCAGGACAGGGATACGCAGTATTTT.

In its sample, this clonotype was seen many times. The genes are TRBV27 and TRBJ2-5; TRBD2 might be the D (6 bases). V lost 3 bases and J lost 3, with 14 bases in between. Germline CDR1 and CDR2: MNHEY and SMNVEV (reference sequence). The CDR3 has 15 residues. The CDR3 loop is CASSLYGEVKETQYF. The CDR3 DNA is TGTGCCAGCAGTTTGTACGGGGAGGTAAAAGAGACCCAGTACTTC.

This clonotype was counted ten times or more. The genes are TRBV20-1 and TRBJ2-3, with D uncertain. CDR3 length equals 14 residues. With 0 bases removed from V and 1 base from J, the gap between germline ends came to 8 bases. From germline, CDR1 is DFQATT and CDR2 SNEGSKA (reference sequence). The CDR3 reads CSARDPGRTDTQYF. In DNA, the CDR3 is TGCAGTGCTAGAGACCCAGGTCGCACAGATACGCAGTATTTT.

In its sample, this clonotype was seen many times. V usage is TRBV25-1 and J usage is TRBJ2-1; D might be TRBD2 (5 bases). Trimming pared 2 bases from V and 8 bases from J, leaving 13 bases between. This CDR3 has 14 amino acids. CDR1 and CDR2 from the germline V gene are MGHDK and SYGVNS. CDR3: CASSEEGTRHEQFF. The CDR3 DNA is TGTGCCAGCAGTGAAGAGGGAACGCGCCATGAGCAGTTCTTC.

This clonotype was seen at least ten times. The rearrangement links TRBV5-5 to TRBJ1-6; 8 bases align to TRBD1. The ends lost 2 bases at V and 7 bases at J; junction bases unmatched: 2. The CDR3 is made up of 14 amino acids. CDR1 and CDR2 (germline): SGHKS, YYEKEE (reference sequence). CDR3 in amino acids: CASSFPGGNSPLHF. The CDR3 DNA is TGTGCCAGCAGCTTCCCAGGGGGCAATTCACCCCTCCACTTT.

The chain employs TRBV4-2 and TRBJ2-7; possible D gene TRBD1, 7 bases. This CDR3 is 15 amino acids long. CDR1 LGHNA and CDR2 YNFKEQ come from the germline V gene. V lost 1 base and J 1 base, leaving 11 bases between the germline ends. The CDR3 loop is CASSQVQGGSYEQYF. For the CDR3, the DNA is TGTGCCAGCAGCCAAGTGCAGGGGGGATCCTACGAGCAGTACTTC.

There are many counts of this clonotype. V usage is TRBV21-1 and J usage is TRBJ2-3. TRBV21-1 is a pseudogene segment. This CDR3 has 16 amino acids. In DNA, the CDR3 is TGTGCCAGCAGCAAAGTACACAGTTCACCCCCAGATACGCAGTATTTT. It encodes CASSKVHSSPPDTQYF.

Many counts were recorded for this clonotype. The chain employs TRBV12-3 or TRBV12-4 and TRBJ1-3; maybe TRBD1 (6 bases). This CDR3 contains 16 residues. Trimming removed 1 base at V and 3 bases at J, with 13 bases between. The CDR3 coding sequence is TGTGCCAGCAGTTTAGTGGGACAAAGAAGTGGAAACACCATATATTTT. Translation: CASSLVGQRSGNTIYF.

This clonotype was detected many times. The chain couples TRBV4-3 to TRBJ2-5, with 10 positions matching TRBD2. Germline V gene lookup returns CDR1 LGHNA and CDR2 YSLEER. This CDR3 is 16 amino acids long. V shed 4 bases, J shed 5 bases, and the junction held 10 bases outside the gene matches. CDR3 sequence (DNA): TGCGCCAGCAGCCGGTCAACGGCTAGCGGGGGTGAGACCCAGTACTTC. It translates to CASSRSTASGGETQYF.